This TCR beta chain came from a study of radiotherapy plus CTLA-4 blockade in lung cancer. Using immunoSEQ multiplex PCR, the repertoire was profiled, and TCRdb retains in-frame clones only, with some absent. The table lists around 99,000 clones, 88% of them singletons. The study's findings and limits: Researchers report tumor-derived TCR clones expanding in blood after radiotherapy plus ipilimumab. Per reports, early blood T cell clone dynamics, plus interferon-beta, forecast response most strongly.

In regard to this clone: Its antigen is unidentified.

Germline lookup yields CDR1 MGHRA and CDR2 YSYEKL. The CDR3 is 17 residues long. The ends were cut back, 0 bases at V and 1 base at J, with 15 bases in the middle. Source: peripheral blood, taken from a patient treated with radiotherapy plus ipilimumab. The receptor comes from a human donor with non-small cell lung cancer that progressed on radiotherapy plus ipilimumab. V is TRBV4-1 and J is TRBJ1-1; D perhaps matches TRBD1 (5 bases). CDR3 DNA: TGCGCCAGCAGCCAAGAGGAGGGGTTGGTTCGGAACACTGAAGCTTTCTTT. Translated: CASSQEEGLVRNTEAFF.